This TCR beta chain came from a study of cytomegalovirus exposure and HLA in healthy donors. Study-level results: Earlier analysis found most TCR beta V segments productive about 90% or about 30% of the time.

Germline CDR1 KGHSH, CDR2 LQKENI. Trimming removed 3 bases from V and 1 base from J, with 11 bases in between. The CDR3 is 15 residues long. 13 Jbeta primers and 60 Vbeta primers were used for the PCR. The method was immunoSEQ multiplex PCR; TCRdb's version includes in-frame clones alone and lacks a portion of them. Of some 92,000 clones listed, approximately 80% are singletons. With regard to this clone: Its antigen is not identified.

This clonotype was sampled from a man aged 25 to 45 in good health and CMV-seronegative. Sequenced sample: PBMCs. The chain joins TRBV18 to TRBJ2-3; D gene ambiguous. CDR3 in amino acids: CASSPPSRGTDTQYF. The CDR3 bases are TGTGCCAGCTCACCCCCGAGCCGGGGCACAGATACGCAGTATTTT. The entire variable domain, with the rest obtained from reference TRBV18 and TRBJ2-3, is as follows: NAGVMQNPRHLVRRRGQEARLRCSPMKGHSHVYWYRQLPEEGLKFMVYLQKENIIDESGMPKERFSAEFPKEGPSILRIQQVVRGDSAAYFCASSPPSRGTDTQYFGPGTRLTVL.